This T cell receptor beta chain was sequenced for a study of shared clonotypes between healthy human individuals. Study results and limitations: All-four-donor shared clonotypes had higher generation probabilities than non-shared clonotypes did. Sharing across four donors was highest in naive CD4 (roughly 5%) and lowest in memory CD8 (0.4%).

CDR3 length: 15 amino acids. Sequenced by immunoSEQ multiplex PCR; TCRdb stores in-frame clones only, minus some. The profile shows about 2.4 million clones, over 85% of them singletons. This clone came up once. Its matching antigen is unknown. The V gene is TRBV21-1, the J gene TRBJ2-5; the D segment call TRBD2 is taken from the table without a DNA check. The DNA end is a closer match to TRBJ2-7, so the J assignment may be wrong. TRBV21-1 is described as a pseudogene. Sequencing was carried out using naive CD4+ T cells sorted from blood. Stated subset: CD45RA+ positively selected. This clonotype originated in a man aged 18-30 years in good health. DNA for the CDR3: TGTGCCAGCAGCAAAATGGTCGTAGCTAACTACGAGCAGTACTTC. This sequence encodes CASSKMVVANYEQYF.